This record looks at one T cell receptor beta chain sequence and its context. The antigen is not known. The intended depth for sequencing was 1 in 200,000 to 1 in 1 million T cells. Generated by immunoSEQ multiplex PCR, the TCRdb table keeps only in-frame clones and is missing some. This repertoire shows roughly 180,000 clones, 70% to 85% found once; its top ten account for 3.5% to 5.5%. The sample belongs to a study of cytotoxic CD8 clonotypes in ibrutinib-treated CLL. Study results and limitations: Measured clonality at baseline was greater than in age-matched healthy donors and tracked with circulating CD8+ T-cell counts. The clonality rise at ibrutinib response reflected private clonotype expansion.

From germline, CDR1 is SGDLS and CDR2 YYNGEE. Between the trimmed V and J ends, which lost 3 bases and 0 bases, there was a span of 10 bases. The CDR3 contains 15 residues. This chain connects TRBV9 to TRBJ1-3; no definite D call. Sequences were derived from PBMCs, sampled after 24 months of ibrutinib treatment. The sequence came from a human donor with chronic lymphocytic leukemia. The CDR3 DNA reads TGTGCCAGCAGCGCCCAACCGGTCTCTGGAAACACCATATATTTT. Translated: CASSAQPVSGNTIYF.